This T cell receptor beta chain derives from a study of T cell responses to AZD1222 COVID-19 vaccine. Points from the study as a whole: Increases in Spike-specific TCR breadth and depth were seen after two AZD1222 doses.

Sequencing used immunoSEQ multiplex PCR; TCRdb keeps in-frame clones, though not all of them. This table holds about 130,000 clones, roughly nine tenths found once. As regards this clone: Its antigen is unidentified.

The CDR3 loop spans 14 amino acids. Germline CDR1 is SNHLY and CDR2 is FYNNEI. Trimming cost V 6 bases and J 1 base, with 13 bases left between them. The origin of this receptor is an adult in good health. Sequences were derived from peripheral blood, sampled on day 0 of AZD1222 vaccination. The rearrangement uses TRBV2 and TRBJ2-7; D is unclear. DNA for the CDR3: TGTGCCAGCAGGGGCCCTGACGTATCCTACGAGCAGTACTTC. Its protein product is CASRGPDVSYEQYF.